The 24 T cell receptor beta chains below come from one sample, sequenced in a study of shared clonotypes between healthy human individuals. The table came from immunoSEQ multiplex PCR; TCRdb's copy has only in-frame clones and leaves some out. The sample lists more than 500,000 clones; approximately 95% were seen once. Naive CD8 cells lacked CD45RO, underwent positive selection for CCR7 and left out terminally differentiated effector memory CD45RA+ cells. Sequencing was carried out using naive CD8+ T cells sorted from blood. The receptors derive from a woman aged 30 to 39 in good health.

Concerning this clone itself: Other DNA sequences in this specimen translate into the identical CDR3. This chain connects TRBV9 to TRBJ2-7; D is unresolved. V was trimmed by 0 bases and J by 1 base, leaving 5 bases between them. Germline V gives CDR1 SGDLS, CDR2 YYNGEE. The CDR3 runs to 13 residues. The CDR3 region is CASSVDLSYEQYF. The CDR3 region has the DNA TGTGCCAGCAGCGTAGATCTATCCTACGAGCAGTACTTC. Using reference TRBV9 and TRBJ2-7 for the parts outside the CDR3, the full variable domain is DSGVTQTPKHLITATGQRVTLRCSPRSGDLSVYWYQQSLDQGLQFLIQYYNGEERAKGNILERFSAQQFPDLHSELNLSSLELGDSALYFCASSVDLSYEQYFGPGTRLTVT.

The chain carries TRBV27 and TRBJ1-5; D uncertain. The V end lost 6 bases, the J end lost 1 base, and 10 bases lay between the germline ends. The CDR3 has 14 amino acids. Germline CDR1 and CDR2: MNHEY and SMNVEV (reference sequence). CDR3 nucleotide sequence: TGTGCCAGCAGCATGTTGGGGAGCAATCAGCCCCAGCATTTT. This translates into CASSMLGSNQPQHF.

This clone has just a few counts. J is TRBJ2-7 and V is TRBV28, with a weak D call TRBD1 (5 bases). Germline loops: CDR1 MDHEN, CDR2 SYDVKM. The CDR3 is made up of 14 amino acids. The ends were cut back, 6 bases at V and 2 bases at J, with 14 bases in the middle. This CDR3 is CASSRVLGTYEQYF. The CDR3 DNA sequence: TGTGCCAGCAGCAGGGTGTTAGGGACCTACGAGCAGTACTTC.

The V gene is TRBV7-9, the J gene TRBJ2-7; TRBD1 matches at 9 bases. V dropped 4 bases and J dropped 5; count of bases not matched to a gene: 9. Germline V gives CDR1 SEHNR, CDR2 FQNEAQ (reference sequence). This CDR3 contains 15 residues. Here the CDR3 reads CASSSSRDRAHEQYF. In nucleotides, the CDR3 is TGTGCCAGCAGCTCAAGCCGGGACAGGGCCCACGAGCAGTACTTC. The full variable domain, in which reference TRBV7-9 and TRBJ2-7 provide the parts outside the CDR3, is DTGVSQNPRHKITKRGQNVTFRCDPISEHNRLYWYRQTLGQGPEFLTYFQNEAQLEKSRLLSDRFSAERPKGSFSTLEIQRTEQGDSAMYLCASSSSRDRAHEQYFGPGTRLTVT.

The chain couples TRBV29-1 to TRBJ2-7; D unclear. Looked up from germline, CDR1 is SQVTM and CDR2 is ANQGSEA. V shed 1 base and J shed 2 bases, with 12 bases lying between them. This CDR3 spans 14 amino acids. The DNA for the CDR3 is TGCAGCGTTGAAGCCGGTGGCGGCCCCTACGAGCAGTACTTC. This codes for CSVEAGGGPYEQYF.

This chain connects TRBV4-2 to TRBJ2-1; TRBD2 aligns across 9 bases. J lost 5 bases, V lost 4 bases, and 12 bases had no gene match. CDR3 length: 17 amino acids. Germline assignment: CDR1 LGHNA and CDR2 YNFKEQ. The CDR3 DNA reads TGTGCCAGCAGCCGCCGAATGGCTAGCGGGGCTAACAATGAGCAGTTCTTC. Protein sequence: CASSRRMASGANNEQFF.

The chain combines TRBV7-9 with TRBJ2-7, with D hard to call. CDR3 length: 12 residues. Germline values: CDR1 SEHNR, CDR2 FQNEAQ (reference sequence). V lost 5 bases and J 6 bases, leaving 11 bases between the germline ends. In DNA form, the CDR3 reads TGTGCCAGCAGCCCGACTGCACGCGAGCAGTACTTC. It specifies CASSPTAREQYF.

The chain employs TRBV7-9 and TRBJ2-1; possible D gene TRBD1, 6 bases. CDR1 SEHNR and CDR2 FQNEAQ come from the germline V gene (reference sequence). This CDR3 has 14 amino acids. V was trimmed by 5 bases and J by 3 bases, leaving 11 bases between them. The CDR3 DNA reads TGTGCCAGCAGCCCCGGACAGATCTACAATGAGCAGTTCTTC. It codes for CASSPGQIYNEQFF. Full variable domain (remainder filled in from reference TRBV7-9 and TRBJ2-1): DTGVSQNPRHKITKRGQNVTFRCDPISEHNRLYWYRQTLGQGPEFLTYFQNEAQLEKSRLLSDRFSAERPKGSFSTLEIQRTEQGDSAMYLCASSPGQIYNEQFFGPGTRLTVL.

This rearrangement joins TRBV5-1 to TRBJ2-5, with a weak D call TRBD2 (6 bases). The DNA end is more similar to TRBJ2-7, so the J call may be wrong. Germline V gene sequence: CDR1 SGHRS, CDR2 YFSETQ. The CDR3 has 15 residues. CDR3 amino acids: CASSLGIAASYEQYF. The DNA for the CDR3 is TGCGCCAGCAGCTTGGGGATAGCGGCCTCCTACGAGCAGTACTTC.

CDR3 residues: CASNPGTVGAGELFF. For the CDR3, the DNA is TGTGCCAGCAACCCCGGGACAGTGGGGGCCGGGGAGCTGTTTTTT. The chain combines TRBV6-6 with TRBJ2-2; 7 nucleotides agree with TRBD1. V trimming: 7 bases; J trimming: 6 bases; junction bases outside the gene matches: 11. Germline V CDR1 and CDR2: MNHNY, SVGAGI (reference sequence). The CDR3 is 15 residues long.

The chain carries TRBV11-2 and TRBJ2-5, with 8 nucleotides matching TRBD1. Germline V lookup: CDR1 SGHAT, CDR2 FQNNGV. V trimming: 1 base; J trimming: 2 bases; junction bases outside the gene matches: 3. The CDR3 covers 15 residues. The CDR3, as DNA: TGTGCCAGCAGCTTAGTGACAGGGGATCAAGAGACCCAGTACTTC. Its protein is CASSLVTGDQETQYF.

Comment on this clone: Other DNA sequences in the sample encode the same CDR3. The chain is built from TRBV5-1 and TRBJ1-2; D is unresolved. Germline V gene data show CDR1 as SGHRS and CDR2 as YFSETQ. This CDR3 contains 14 residues. Trimming left V 0 bases short and J 0 bases short, with 6 bases between. The CDR3 sequence: CASSLAGANYGYTF. Here the CDR3 DNA reads TGCGCCAGCAGCTTGGCGGGAGCTAACTATGGCTACACCTTC.

The chain uses TRBV4-1 and TRBJ1-5; D is undetermined. Trimming cost V 1 base and J 5 bases, with 15 bases left between them. This CDR3 has 16 residues. Germline loops: CDR1 MGHRA, CDR2 YSYEKL. CDR3 DNA sequence: TGCGCCAGCAGCCAAGCCCCAGGCCACTTTGATCAGCCCCAGCATTTT. Encoded protein: CASSQAPGHFDQPQHF.

The rearrangement joins TRBV5-1 to TRBJ1-4; the D is unclear. CDR3 length equals 16 residues. V lost 0 bases, J lost 6 bases, and 15 bases lay in between. Germline assignment: CDR1 SGHRS and CDR2 YFSETQ. CDR3 in DNA: TGCGCCAGCAGCTTGGGCCCATCCACCTCTCATGAAAAACTGTTTTTT. It specifies CASSLGPSTSHEKLFF.

The chain links TRBV13 to TRBJ2-7; TRBD2 might be the D (6 bases). V was shortened by 5 bases and J by 6 bases, with 11 bases between the two germline ends. CDR1 and CDR2 from the germline V gene are PRHDT and FYEKMQ (reference sequence). The CDR3 runs to 12 residues. CDR3 in amino acids: CASSLAGGEQYF. CDR3 sequence (DNA): TGTGCCAGCAGCCTCGCCGGGGGCGAGCAGTACTTC.

J is TRBJ1-1 and V is TRBV27; TRBD1 is a possible D gene (5 bases). Trimming took off 4 bases at V and 4 bases at J, with 13 bases between the two ends. The CDR3 covers 14 residues. Per the germline V gene, CDR1 is MNHEY and CDR2 is SMNVEV (reference sequence). In nucleotides, the CDR3 is TGTGCCAGCAGTTCAAGGGACCTGAGCACTGAAGCTTTCTTT. It specifies CASSSRDLSTEAFF.

V and J are TRBV7-9 and TRBJ2-7, with 7 bases aligning to TRBD1. The CDR3 has 16 amino acids. V lost 5 bases to trimming and J lost 0 bases; unmatched junction nucleotides: 10. CDR1 is SEHNR, CDR2 FQNEAQ, per germline (reference sequence). CDR3 nucleotide sequence: TGTGCCAGCAGCACAGGAGGACAGGCTTCCTCCTACGAGCAGTACTTC. Residues: CASSTGGQASSYEQYF. Together with reference TRBV7-9 and TRBJ2-7, the CDR3 gives the full variable domain: DTGVSQNPRHKITKRGQNVTFRCDPISEHNRLYWYRQTLGQGPEFLTYFQNEAQLEKSRLLSDRFSAERPKGSFSTLEIQRTEQGDSAMYLCASSTGGQASSYEQYFGPGTRLTVT.

This clone was seen only a few times. J is TRBJ1-1 and V is TRBV7-9, with D possibly being TRBD1 (5 bases). Germline V gene data show CDR1 as SEHNR and CDR2 as FQNEAQ (reference sequence). Trimming took off 10 bases at V and 1 base at J, with 13 bases between the two ends. The CDR3 consists of 13 residues. CDR3 coding DNA: TGTGCCAAGGAGGGACTTCAGAACACTGAAGCTTTCTTT. This translates into CAKEGLQNTEAFF.

This chain connects TRBV5-1 to TRBJ2-3; TRBD2 agrees at 8 bases. Germline CDR1 and CDR2: SGHRS and YFSETQ. The length of the CDR3 is 19 residues. The V segment lost 1 base and the J segment 0 bases; nucleotides outside the gene matches: 13. CDR3 protein: CASSLILLFSGTSTDTQYF. DNA of the CDR3: TGCGCCAGCAGCTTGATTCTGCTCTTTAGCGGGACTAGCACAGATACGCAGTATTTT.

This clone appeared once. The chain uses TRBV28 and TRBJ1-5; 7 nucleotides line up with TRBD1. Germline V CDR1 and CDR2: MDHEN, SYDVKM. V shed 7 bases and J 2 bases; nucleotides not matched to a gene: 5. The CDR3 consists of 14 residues. CDR3 DNA: TGTGCCAGCATATTAGACAGGGGCAATCAGCCCCAGCATTTT. Residues: CASILDRGNQPQHF.

J is TRBJ2-1 and V is TRBV7-9; D possibly corresponds to TRBD2 (6 bases). The CDR3 contains 12 residues. In germline, CDR1 is SEHNR, CDR2 FQNEAQ (reference sequence). CDR3 nucleotide sequence: TGTGCTACTAGCCCAGATTACAATGAGCAGTTCTTC. Its translation is CATSPDYNEQFF.

This chain uses TRBV4-1 with TRBJ1-1; 10 bases are a match to TRBD1. Unmatched junction bases numbered 8, after V lost 2 bases and J lost 5 bases. This CDR3 has 16 amino acids. Germline lookup yields CDR1 MGHRA and CDR2 YSYEKL. The CDR3 nucleotides are TGCGCCAGCAGCCAAACGGACAGGGGGTCGAGGACTGAAGCTTTCTTT. It translates to CASSQTDRGSRTEAFF.

The chain couples TRBV5-6 to TRBJ2-7, with a weak D call TRBD1 (6 bases). From germline, CDR1 is SGHDT and CDR2 YYEEEE. CDR3 length equals 17 residues. The V end lost 3 bases, the J end lost 0 bases, and 19 bases lay between the germline ends. In DNA form, the CDR3 reads TGTGCCAGCAGCTCATGGTCCAGGCAGGGGAACTCCTACGAGCAGTACTTC. Its protein is CASSSWSRQGNSYEQYF.

V and J are TRBV6-5 and TRBJ1-1; D ambiguous. This CDR3 region has 13 residues. Per the germline V gene, CDR1 is MNHEY and CDR2 is SVGAGI. V was shortened by 2 bases and J by 4 bases, with 8 bases between the two germline ends. The CDR3 bases are TGTGCCAGCAGTTACATGGCGGTCACTGAAGCTTTCTTT. This codes for CASSYMAVTEAFF.